This TCR beta chain was observed in a study of naive and memory T cell subsets. Ligated cDNA underwent four rounds of PCR with nested alpha and beta constant region primers and SP2. Reverse transcription of blood and skin TCR RNA was primed at alpha and beta constant regions. TCRdb reprocessed the 5' RACE reads via MiXCR and lists one record per CDR3 protein. The profile shows tens of thousands of distinct CDR3 sequences, approximately 4.8% of them singletons. This clonotype was recorded at least ten times. Trimming stripped 0 bases from V and 5 bases from J, with 13 bases between. Germline CDR1 reads SQVTM; CDR2 reads ANQGSEA. The CDR3 totals 14 residues. A UMI-containing oligonucleotide was joined by 3' ligation to the TCR cDNA template. Unsorted total RNA, roughly 1 to 1,100 ng, was DNase treated before reverse transcription.

The sequence was collected from a female donor in good health. The gene calls are TRBV29-1 and TRBJ2-5; D tentatively reads TRBD1 or TRBD2 (5 bases each). The CDR3 spells CSVEDRKGEETQYF. The CDR3 coding sequence is TGCAGCGTTGAAGATCGGAAAGGGGAGGAGACCCAGTACTTC. The full variable domain, completed using reference TRBV29-1 and TRBJ2-5, is SAVISQKPSRDICQRGTSLTIQCQVDSQVTMMFWYRQQPGQSLTLIATANQGSEATYESGFVIDKFPISRPNLTFSTLTVSNMSPEDSSIYLCSVEDRKGEETQYFGPGTRLLVL.